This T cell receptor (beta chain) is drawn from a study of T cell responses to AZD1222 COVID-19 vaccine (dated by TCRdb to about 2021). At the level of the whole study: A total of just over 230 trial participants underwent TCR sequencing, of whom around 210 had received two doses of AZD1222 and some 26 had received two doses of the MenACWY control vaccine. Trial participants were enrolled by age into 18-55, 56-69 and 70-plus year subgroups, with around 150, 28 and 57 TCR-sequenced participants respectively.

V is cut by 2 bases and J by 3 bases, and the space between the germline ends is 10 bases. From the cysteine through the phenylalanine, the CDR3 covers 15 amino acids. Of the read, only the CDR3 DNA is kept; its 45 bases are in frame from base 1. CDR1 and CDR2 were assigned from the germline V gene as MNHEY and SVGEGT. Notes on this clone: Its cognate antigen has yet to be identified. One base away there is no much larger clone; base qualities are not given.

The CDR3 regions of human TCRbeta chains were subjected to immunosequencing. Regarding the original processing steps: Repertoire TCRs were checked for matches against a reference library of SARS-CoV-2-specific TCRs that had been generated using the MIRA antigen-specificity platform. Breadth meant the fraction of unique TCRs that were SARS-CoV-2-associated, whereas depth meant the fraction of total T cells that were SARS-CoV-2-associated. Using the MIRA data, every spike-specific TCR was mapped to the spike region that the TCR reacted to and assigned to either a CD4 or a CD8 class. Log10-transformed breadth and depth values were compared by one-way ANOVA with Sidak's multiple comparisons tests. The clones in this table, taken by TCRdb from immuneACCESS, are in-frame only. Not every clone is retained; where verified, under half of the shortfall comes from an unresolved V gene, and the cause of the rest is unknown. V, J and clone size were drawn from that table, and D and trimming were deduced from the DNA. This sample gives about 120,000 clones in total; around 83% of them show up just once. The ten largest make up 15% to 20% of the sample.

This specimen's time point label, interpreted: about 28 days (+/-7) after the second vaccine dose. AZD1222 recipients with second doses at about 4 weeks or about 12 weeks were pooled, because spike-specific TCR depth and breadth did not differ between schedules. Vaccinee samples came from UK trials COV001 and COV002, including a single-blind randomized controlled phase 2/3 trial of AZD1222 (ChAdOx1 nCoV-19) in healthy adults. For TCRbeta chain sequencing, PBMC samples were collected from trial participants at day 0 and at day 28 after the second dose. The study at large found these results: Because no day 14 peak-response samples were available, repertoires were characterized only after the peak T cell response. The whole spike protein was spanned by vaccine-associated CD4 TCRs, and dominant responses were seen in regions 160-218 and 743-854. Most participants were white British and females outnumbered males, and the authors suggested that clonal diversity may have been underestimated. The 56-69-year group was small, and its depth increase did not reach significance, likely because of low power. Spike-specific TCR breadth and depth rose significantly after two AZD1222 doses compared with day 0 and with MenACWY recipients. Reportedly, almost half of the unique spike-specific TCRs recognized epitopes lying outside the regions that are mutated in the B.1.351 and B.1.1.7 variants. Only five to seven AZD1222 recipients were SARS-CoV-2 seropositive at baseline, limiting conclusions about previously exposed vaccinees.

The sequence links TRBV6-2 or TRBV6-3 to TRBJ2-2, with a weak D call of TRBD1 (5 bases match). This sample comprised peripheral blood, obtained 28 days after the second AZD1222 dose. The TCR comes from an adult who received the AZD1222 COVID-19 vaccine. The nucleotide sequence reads TGTGCCAGCAGTTACCTGGGCAGGGACACCGGGGAGCTGTTTTTT. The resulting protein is CASSYLGRDTGELFF.